This is a list of T cell receptor beta chains from one sample in a study of blood T cells in healthy people across ages. TCRdb redid the calling of the 5' RACE reads with MiXCR, one entry per CDR3 protein. The sample carries approximately 810,000 distinct CDR3 sequences, 25% to 30% recorded once. Input material: blood. Receptor source: a woman older than 75 in good health. Each CDR3 is given with its conserved first and last residue. A D gene is named only where the DNA matches it firmly. Rows give clone size only sometimes, using once, few, many, or a class for an expanded clone.

V gene: TRBV11-2
J gene: TRBJ2-2
clone size: few
D gene: TRBD2
CDR3 protein: CASSSLRGGGGRTGELFF
CDR3 DNA: TGTGCCAGCAGCTCCCTTCGCGGCGGGGGGGGCAGAACCGGGGAGCTGTTTTTT

V gene: TRBV29-1
J gene: TRBJ1-6
clone size: NA
D gene: NA
CDR3 protein: CSVEESGGDSPLHF
CDR3 DNA: TGCAGCGTTGAGGAGTCCGGAGGAGATTCACCCCTCCACTTT

V gene: TRBV5-1
J gene: TRBJ1-2
clone size: many
D gene: NA
CDR3 protein: CASSFDREGYTF
CDR3 DNA: TGCGCCAGCAGCTTCGACAGAGAAGGCTACACCTTC

V gene: TRBV7-6
J gene: TRBJ1-4
clone size: NA
D gene: NA
CDR3 protein: CASSPLSLNEKLFF
CDR3 DNA: TGTGCCAGCAGCCCCCTCTCCCTTAATGAAAAACTGTTTTTT

V gene: TRBV3-1
J gene: TRBJ2-3
clone size: many
D gene: NA
CDR3 protein: CASSPVLPRARPYGGTDTQYF
CDR3 DNA: TGTGCCAGCAGCCCAGTCCTCCCACGGGCCAGGCCTTACGGGGGCACAGATACGCAGTATTTT

V gene: TRBV6-2/TRBV6-3
J gene: TRBJ2-3
clone size: NA
D gene: NA
CDR3 protein: CASTRQAPFSDTQYF
CDR3 DNA: TGTGCCAGCACTAGGCAGGCTCCCTTCAGCGATACGCAGTATTTT

V gene: TRBV28
J gene: TRBJ1-2
clone size: few
D gene: NA
CDR3 protein: CATGFTYGYTF
CDR3 DNA: TGTGCCACAGGGTTCACCTATGGCTACACCTTC

V gene: TRBV29-1
J gene: TRBJ1-1
clone size: NA
D gene: NA
CDR3 protein: CSVEGQPLGTEAFF
CDR3 DNA: TGCAGCGTTGAAGGTCAGCCTCTGGGGACTGAAGCTTTCTTT

V gene: TRBV9
J gene: TRBJ2-7
clone size: many
D gene: NA
CDR3 protein: CASPARGASYEQYF
CDR3 DNA: TGTGCCAGCCCCGCCCGGGGAGCCTCCTACGAGCAGTACTTC

V gene: TRBV7-2
J gene: TRBJ2-7
clone size: few
D gene: TRBD1
CDR3 protein: CASNLGSGGSYEQYF
CDR3 DNA: TGTGCCAGCAACTTAGGATCAGGGGGCTCCTACGAGCAGTACTTC

V gene: TRBV6-5
J gene: TRBJ2-7
clone size: once
D gene: TRBD1
CDR3 protein: CATRDRGRDEQYF
CDR3 DNA: TGTGCCACCCGGGACAGGGGGCGCGACGAGCAGTACTTC

V gene: TRBV11-2
J gene: TRBJ2-5
clone size: NA
D gene: TRBD2
CDR3 protein: CASSSGLGLAGGQETQYF
CDR3 DNA: TGTGCCAGCAGCTCAGGGCTTGGGCTAGCGGGGGGCCAAGAGACCCAGTACTTC

V gene: TRBV5-1
J gene: TRBJ2-1
clone size: many
D gene: NA
CDR3 protein: CASRGSGRNEQFF
CDR3 DNA: TGCGCCAGCAGAGGGTCGGGGCGGAATGAGCAGTTCTTC

V gene: TRBV6-6
J gene: TRBJ1-5
clone size: few
D gene: TRBD1
CDR3 protein: CASSSGQGANQPQHF
CDR3 DNA: TGTGCCAGCAGTTCCGGACAGGGGGCAAATCAGCCCCAGCATTTT

V gene: TRBV18
J gene: TRBJ2-5
clone size: many
D gene: TRBD1
CDR3 protein: CASSGDRQETQYF
CDR3 DNA: TGTGCCAGCTCCGGGGACAGACAAGAGACCCAGTACTTC

V gene: TRBV7-9
J gene: TRBJ1-2
clone size: few
D gene: TRBD1
CDR3 protein: CASSRQGFTYGYTF
CDR3 DNA: TGTGCCAGCAGCCGACAGGGGTTTACCTATGGCTACACCTTC

V gene: TRBV20-1
J gene: TRBJ2-3
clone size: many
D gene: NA
CDR3 protein: CSAIGRGLSTDTQYF
CDR3 DNA: TGCAGTGCTATCGGTCGGGGGCTCTCAACAGATACGCAGTATTTT

V gene: TRBV7-8
J gene: TRBJ1-1
clone size: NA
D gene: NA
CDR3 protein: CASSPGDLRPEAFF
CDR3 DNA: TGTGCCAGCAGCCCAGGGGACTTACGCCCTGAAGCTTTCTTT

V gene: TRBV6-1
J gene: TRBJ2-6
clone size: many
D gene: TRBD1
CDR3 protein: CASRHQGQGLLSGANVLTF
CDR3 DNA: TGTGCCAGCAGACATCAGGGACAGGGGCTCCTCTCTGGGGCCAACGTCCTGACTTTC

V gene: TRBV7-2
J gene: TRBJ2-5
clone size: NA
D gene: TRBD1
CDR3 protein: CASSSHRGAPGETQYF
CDR3 DNA: TGTGCCAGCAGCTCCCACAGGGGCGCCCCAGGAGAGACCCAGTACTTC

V gene: TRBV18
J gene: TRBJ2-5
clone size: many
D gene: NA
CDR3 protein: CASSKGQRQETQYF
CDR3 DNA: TGTGCCAGCTCAAAAGGACAGAGGCAAGAGACCCAGTACTTC

V gene: TRBV5-1
J gene: TRBJ1-1
clone size: many
D gene: NA
CDR3 protein: CASRPTGNTEAFF
CDR3 DNA: TGCGCCAGCAGACCGACAGGGAACACTGAAGCTTTCTTT

V gene: TRBV12-3/TRBV12-4
J gene: TRBJ2-7
clone size: many
D gene: NA
CDR3 protein: CASGKGFPYEQYF
CDR3 DNA: TGTGCCAGCGGTAAGGGGTTTCCCTACGAGCAGTACTTC

V gene: TRBV5-1
J gene: TRBJ2-1
clone size: NA
D gene: TRBD2
CDR3 protein: CASSSTSGIPYNEQFF
CDR3 DNA: TGCGCCAGCAGCTCGACCAGCGGGATTCCCTACAATGAGCAGTTCTTC

V gene: TRBV11-2
J gene: TRBJ1-2
clone size: many
D gene: NA
CDR3 protein: CASSLEGSYGYTF
CDR3 DNA: TGTGCCAGCAGCTTGGAGGGGTCCTATGGCTACACCTTC

V gene: TRBV5-1
J gene: TRBJ2-1
clone size: NA
D gene: NA
CDR3 protein: CASSSTTVSYNEQFF
CDR3 DNA: TGCGCCAGCAGTTCAACGACCGTTTCCTACAATGAGCAGTTCTTC

V gene: TRBV20-1
J gene: TRBJ2-7
clone size: NA
D gene: TRBD2
CDR3 protein: CSARGLTSGGVPSSYEQYF
CDR3 DNA: TGCAGTGCTAGAGGCTTAACTAGCGGGGGGGTCCCGAGCTCCTACGAGCAGTACTTC

V gene: TRBV7-9
J gene: TRBJ2-7
clone size: NA
D gene: NA
CDR3 protein: CASSPVLRGNYEQYF
CDR3 DNA: TGTGCCAGCAGCCCGGTCCTTAGAGGCAACTACGAGCAGTACTTC

V gene: TRBV7-2
J gene: TRBJ2-7
clone size: many
D gene: TRBD1
CDR3 protein: CASSLGGTAYEQYF
CDR3 DNA: TGTGCCAGCAGCTTAGGGGGGACAGCCTACGAGCAGTACTTC

V gene: TRBV5-1
J gene: TRBJ1-6
clone size: NA
D gene: NA
CDR3 protein: CASSLDLLANSPLHF
CDR3 DNA: TGCGCCAGCAGCTTGGATCTTCTTGCTAATTCGCCCCTCCACTTT

V gene: TRBV24-1
J gene: TRBJ1-1
clone size: few
D gene: NA
CDR3 protein: CATSDSRRTEAFF
CDR3 DNA: TGTGCCACCAGTGACAGTAGAAGGACTGAAGCTTTCTTT